This T cell receptor beta chain was captured in a study of T cell repertoires in cytomegalovirus infection. Whole-study results and caveats: Clonotypes of TCR beta that were HLA-C-restricted and CMV-specific dominated the ex vivo response. Summed frequency of public TCR beta families distinguished CMV carriers with the relevant HLA.

TCRdb reprocessed the reads with MiXCR, giving one entry per CDR3 protein. The data show roughly 230,000 distinct CDR3 sequences, under 25% seen once. Notes on this clonotype: Its antigen remains unidentified.

This CDR3 has 14 amino acids. The germline gives CDR1 DFQATT, CDR2 SNEGSKA (reference sequence). J gave up 0 bases and V 6 bases, and 6 bases lay outside the gene matches. The sequencing input was CD8+ T cells from PBMCs. The rearrangement joins TRBV20-1 to TRBJ2-7; TRBD1 agrees at 9 bases. The clonotype originates from a human donor in good health (CMV status not recorded). Some clones in this sample may be carry-over from other donors' samples. The CDR3 sequence: CSASTGGGSYEQYF. CDR3 in DNA: TGCAGTGCGTCGACAGGGGGGGGCTCCTACGAGCAGTACTTC.